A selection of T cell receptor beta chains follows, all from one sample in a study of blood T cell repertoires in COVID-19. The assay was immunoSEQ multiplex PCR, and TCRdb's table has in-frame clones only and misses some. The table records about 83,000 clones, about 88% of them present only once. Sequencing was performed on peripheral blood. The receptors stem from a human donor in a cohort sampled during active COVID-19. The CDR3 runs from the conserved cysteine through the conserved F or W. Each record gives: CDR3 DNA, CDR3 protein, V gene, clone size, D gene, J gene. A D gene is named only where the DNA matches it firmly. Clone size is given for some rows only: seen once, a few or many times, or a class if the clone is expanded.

DNA: TGTGCCAGCATTGTGGAACAGGGAAGTGAAAAACTGTTTTTT; CDR3: CASIVEQGSEKLFF; V: TRBV2; size: .; D: .; J: TRBJ1-4
DNA: TGTGCCACCAGTGATGGGACAGGGAGCCATGGCTACACCTTC; CDR3: CATSDGTGSHGYTF; V: TRBV24-1; size: .; D: TRBD1; J: TRBJ1-2
DNA: TGTGCCAGCAGCCAAGATCGGGTCGGGGGGGACTCCTACGAGCAGTACTTC; CDR3: CASSQDRVGGDSYEQYF; V: TRBV4-2; size: .; D: TRBD2; J: TRBJ2-7
DNA: TGTGCCAGCAGCCCTAGACAGGGGGCGTTCTCTGGAAACACCATATATTTT; CDR3: CASSPRQGAFSGNTIYF; V: TRBV7-2; size: .; D: TRBD1; J: TRBJ1-3
DNA: TGTGCCAGCAGCGCAGGAAGCCCAGGGGGATATGGCTACACCTTC; CDR3: CASSAGSPGGYGYTF; V: TRBV9; size: .; D: TRBD1; J: TRBJ1-2
DNA: TGTGCCAGCAGCCTCCCGGGACTAGCGGGAGGTCCGTCTAGTGAGCAGTTCTTC; CDR3: CASSLPGLAGGPSSEQFF; V: TRBV5-4; size: .; D: TRBD2; J: TRBJ2-1
DNA: TGTGCCAGCAGCTTGTCAGGGGGCTCCTACGAGCAGTACTTC; CDR3: CASSLSGGSYEQYF; V: TRBV5-4; size: .; D: TRBD1; J: TRBJ2-7
DNA: TGTGCCAGCAGCTTATTCCCAGCGGGAGGCGCCGAGCAGTACTTC; CDR3: CASSLFPAGGAEQYF; V: TRBV11-3; size: .; D: TRBD2; J: TRBJ2-7
DNA: TGTGCCAGCAGCTCTAAAGCGGGAGGTTACAATGAGCAGTTCTTC; CDR3: CASSSKAGGYNEQFF; V: TRBV11-3; size: .; D: TRBD2; J: TRBJ2-1
DNA: TGTGCCAGCAGCCGTAGCGGAGGGGTGACCGGGGAGCTGTTTTTT; CDR3: CASSRSGGVTGELFF; V: TRBV7-7; size: .; D: .; J: TRBJ2-2
DNA: TGTGCCAGCAGCTTATACGGACTTGGCGGGCAGTACTTC; CDR3: CASSLYGLGGQYF; V: TRBV7-2; size: .; D: .; J: TRBJ2-7
DNA: TGTGCCAGCAGCTCGAGGGAGACCCAGTACTTC; CDR3: CASSSRETQYF; V: TRBV7-2; size: .; D: .; J: TRBJ2-5
DNA: TGTGCCAGCAGCCTAGGACAGGGGGCCACAGATACGCAGTATTTT; CDR3: CASSLGQGATDTQYF; V: TRBV7-3; size: .; D: TRBD1; J: TRBJ2-3
DNA: TGTGCCAGCAGCCGAGGCCGGGGGGGCTTGTACACTGAAGCTTTCTTT; CDR3: CASSRGRGGLYTEAFF; V: TRBV4-2; size: .; D: .; J: TRBJ1-1
DNA: TGTGCCAGTAGCCCCGTCGGGAACACCGGGGAGCTGTTTTTT; CDR3: CASSPVGNTGELFF; V: TRBV19; size: .; D: .; J: TRBJ2-2
DNA: TGTGCCAGTAGTAGCAGACCGGGACTAGTTTTCGACGAGCAGTACTTC; CDR3: CASSSRPGLVFDEQYF; V: TRBV19; size: .; D: TRBD2; J: TRBJ2-7
DNA: TGCGCCAGCAGCCCCTCACAGGGCGGGGAGACCCAGTACTTC; CDR3: CASSPSQGGETQYF; V: TRBV5-1; size: .; D: .; J: TRBJ2-5
DNA: TGTGCCAGCAGCAAATACAGGGACGACACTGAAGCTTTCTTT; CDR3: CASSKYRDDTEAFF; V: TRBV9; size: .; D: .; J: TRBJ1-1
DNA: TGTGCCAGCAGCTACCGACGCGGAGAGACCCAGTACTTC; CDR3: CASSYRRGETQYF; V: TRBV5-4; size: .; D: .; J: TRBJ2-5
DNA: TGTGCCACCAGTGATTCAGGACAGGGGGTTAATTCACCCCTCCACTTT; CDR3: CATSDSGQGVNSPLHF; V: TRBV24-1; size: once; D: TRBD1; J: TRBJ1-6